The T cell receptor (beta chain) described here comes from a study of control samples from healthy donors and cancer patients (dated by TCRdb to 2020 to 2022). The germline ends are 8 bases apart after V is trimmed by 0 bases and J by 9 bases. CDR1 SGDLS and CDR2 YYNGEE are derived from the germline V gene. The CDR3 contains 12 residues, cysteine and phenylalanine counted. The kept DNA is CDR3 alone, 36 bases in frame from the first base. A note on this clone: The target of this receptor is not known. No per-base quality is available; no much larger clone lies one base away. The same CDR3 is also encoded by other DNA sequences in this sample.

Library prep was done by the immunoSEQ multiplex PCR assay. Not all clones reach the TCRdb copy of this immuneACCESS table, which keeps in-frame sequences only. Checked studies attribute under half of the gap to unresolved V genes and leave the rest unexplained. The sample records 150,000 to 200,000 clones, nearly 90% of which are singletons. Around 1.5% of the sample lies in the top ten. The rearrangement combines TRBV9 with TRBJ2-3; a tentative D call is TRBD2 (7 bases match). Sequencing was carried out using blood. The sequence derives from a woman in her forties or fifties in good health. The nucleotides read TGTGCCAGCAGCGTAGGGGGGGGCACGCAGTATTTT. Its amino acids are CASSVGGGTQYF.